These T cell receptor beta chains were read from a single sample in a study of Ad26.COV2.S vaccination and SARS-CoV-2 variants. Produced via immunoSEQ multiplex PCR; TCRdb's table is partial and in-frame only. The repertoire holds about 350,000 clones, with approximately 84% as singletons. The material sequenced was peripheral blood, taken in a trial of Ad26.COV2.S vaccine versus placebo. These receptors originate from a person aged 18 to 59 who received the Ad26.COV2.S COVID-19 vaccine or a placebo. Both conserved end residues are part of each CDR3. The order of the fields is V gene, D gene, J gene, clone size, CDR3 length, CDR3 protein, CDR3 DNA. The D gene is left open where the match is weak. A row's size may be missing; if present it is once, few, many or a size class.

V: TRBV10-3
D: NA
J: TRBJ1-3
size: few
length: 16
CDR3: CAISASYGSSGNTIYF
DNA: TGTGCCATCAGTGCATCATACGGAAGCTCTGGAAACACCATATATTTT

V: TRBV21-1
D: NA
J: TRBJ1-3
size: NA
length: 21
CDR3: CASGPREGCKKETSSGNTIYF
DNA: TGTGCCAGCGGTCCCCGGGAGGGGTGTAAAAAGGAGACTAGCTCTGGAAACACCATATATTTT

V: TRBV6-2/TRBV6-3
D: NA
J: TRBJ2-2
size: NA
length: 11
CDR3: CASSYLGELFF
DNA: TGTGCCAGCAGTTATTTGGGGGAGCTGTTTTTT

V: TRBV19
D: NA
J: TRBJ1-6
size: NA
length: 17
CDR3: CASSTRQTTSYNSPLHF
DNA: TGTGCCAGTAGTACTAGACAGACGACCTCCTATAATTCACCCCTCCACTTT

V: TRBV5-1
D: TRBD2
J: TRBJ2-1
size: many
length: 16
CDR3: CASSTRTSGRAGEQFF
DNA: TGCGCCAGCAGCACACGGACTAGCGGGAGGGCTGGGGAGCAGTTCTTC

V: TRBV6-2/TRBV6-3
D: TRBD2
J: TRBJ2-1
size: NA
length: 17
CDR3: CASSYRRAGAWGNEQFF
DNA: TGTGCCAGCAGTTACAGGAGAGCGGGAGCATGGGGCAATGAGCAGTTCTTC

V: TRBV7-2
D: NA
J: TRBJ2-2
size: NA
length: 13
CDR3: CASSLSSTGELFF
DNA: TGTGCCAGCAGCCTTAGCAGCACCGGGGAGCTGTTTTTT

V: TRBV4-1
D: NA
J: TRBJ2-5
size: NA
length: 14
CDR3: CASSQGPGWETQYF
DNA: TGCGCCAGCAGCCAAGGACCGGGATGGGAGACCCAGTACTTC

V: TRBV12-5
D: NA
J: TRBJ2-7
size: NA
length: 15
CDR3: CASIDPGPVPYEQYF
DNA: TGTGCTAGCATTGACCCGGGACCAGTCCCCTACGAGCAGTACTTC

V: TRBV13
D: TRBD2
J: TRBJ2-3
size: NA
length: 18
CDR3: CASSARLAGGWGTDTQYF
DNA: TGTGCCAGCAGCGCCCGACTAGCGGGGGGTTGGGGCACAGATACGCAGTATTTT

V: TRBV2
D: NA
J: TRBJ2-1
size: NA
length: 14
CDR3: CASSEEQGHNEQFF
DNA: TGTGCCAGCAGTGAAGAGCAGGGCCACAATGAGCAGTTCTTC

V: TRBV30
D: NA
J: TRBJ2-4
size: NA
length: 13
CDR3: CAWSAGSKNIQYF
DNA: TGTGCCTGGAGTGCAGGGAGTAAAAACATTCAGTACTTC

V: TRBV5-1
D: TRBD2
J: TRBJ2-6
size: once
length: 22
CDR3: CASSYPTEMRESSLPGANVLTF
DNA: TGCGCCAGCAGCTACCCGACAGAGATGCGGGAGTCCTCTCTACCTGGGGCCAACGTCCTGACTTTC

V: TRBV25-1
D: NA
J: TRBJ1-3
size: NA
length: 14
CDR3: CASSDFNSGNTIYF
DNA: TGTGCCAGCAGTGATTTCAACTCTGGAAACACCATATATTTT

V: TRBV7-9
D: TRBD1
J: TRBJ1-2
size: NA
length: 14
CDR3: CASIRQGVNYGYTF
DNA: TGTGCCAGCATTCGACAGGGTGTTAACTATGGCTACACCTTC

V: TRBV12-3/TRBV12-4
D: NA
J: TRBJ2-7
size: NA
length: 13
CDR3: CASSRDEHYEQYF
DNA: TGTGCCAGCAGCCGGGACGAGCACTACGAGCAGTACTTC

V: TRBV19
D: NA
J: TRBJ2-5
size: once
length: 10
CDR3: CASKGETQYF
DNA: TGTGCCAGTAAGGGAGAGACCCAGTACTTC

V: TRBV19
D: TRBD1
J: TRBJ2-3
size: NA
length: 15
CDR3: CASSMTGIRTDTQYF
DNA: TGTGCCAGTAGTATGACAGGGATACGCACAGATACGCAGTATTTT

V: TRBV27
D: NA
J: TRBJ1-5
size: NA
length: 13
CDR3: CASSLGKNQPQHF
DNA: TGTGCCAGCAGTTTGGGCAAGAATCAGCCCCAGCATTTT

V: TRBV29-1
D: NA
J: TRBJ1-1
size: NA
length: 13
CDR3: CSVDGVPNTEAFF
DNA: TGCAGCGTTGATGGCGTGCCGAACACTGAAGCTTTCTTT

V: TRBV29-1
D: TRBD1
J: TRBJ1-4
size: NA
length: 14
CDR3: CSVRTGTGGQKLFF
DNA: TGCAGCGTTCGAACCGGGACAGGGGGCCAGAAACTGTTTTTT

V: TRBV5-1
D: NA
J: TRBJ1-1
size: NA
length: 14
CDR3: CASRYQGPDTEAFF
DNA: TGCGCCAGCAGATACCAAGGGCCCGACACTGAAGCTTTCTTT

V: TRBV6-5
D: TRBD2
J: TRBJ2-1
size: NA
length: 16
CDR3: CASSYLPSGRYNEQFF
DNA: TGTGCCAGCAGTTACCTCCCTAGCGGGCGATACAATGAGCAGTTCTTC

V: TRBV7-2
D: NA
J: TRBJ2-7
size: NA
length: 14
CDR3: CASSFGIITYEQYF
DNA: TGTGCCAGCAGCTTCGGCATCATCACCTACGAGCAGTACTTC

V: TRBV19
D: NA
J: TRBJ2-2
size: NA
length: 15
CDR3: CASSIDRWGTGELFF
DNA: TGTGCCAGTAGTATCGACAGGTGGGGAACCGGGGAGCTGTTTTTT

V: TRBV30
D: NA
J: TRBJ1-2
size: NA
length: 13
CDR3: CAWRLQKLYGYTF
DNA: TGTGCCTGGAGGCTACAGAAGCTCTATGGCTACACCTTC

V: TRBV2
D: NA
J: TRBJ2-2
size: once
length: 16
CDR3: CASRYFGGAGTGELFF
DNA: TGTGCCAGCAGATATTTCGGGGGCGCGGGCACCGGGGAGCTGTTTTTT

V: TRBV7-2
D: TRBD1
J: TRBJ2-1
size: NA
length: 15
CDR3: CASSFTGGSYNEQFF
DNA: TGTGCCAGCAGCTTCACAGGGGGCTCCTACAATGAGCAGTTCTTC

V: TRBV7-2
D: TRBD2
J: TRBJ2-7
size: NA
length: 15
CDR3: CASSLVLAGDFEQYF
DNA: TGTGCCAGCAGCTTAGTACTAGCGGGAGATTTCGAGCAGTACTTC

V: TRBV4-1
D: TRBD1
J: TRBJ2-5
size: once
length: 17
CDR3: CASSPKTGGSYQETQYF
DNA: TGCGCCAGCAGCCCCAAGACAGGGGGCTCGTACCAAGAGACCCAGTACTTC

V: TRBV5-8
D: TRBD2
J: TRBJ2-5
size: NA
length: 18
CDR3: CASSPRLAEFENQETQYF
DNA: TGTGCCAGCAGCCCCCGACTAGCGGAATTCGAGAACCAAGAGACCCAGTACTTC

V: TRBV5-1
D: TRBD2
J: TRBJ2-5
size: NA
length: 16
CDR3: CASSAGLAGGQETQYF
DNA: TGCGCCAGCAGCGCGGGACTAGCGGGGGGACAAGAGACCCAGTACTTC

V: TRBV19
D: NA
J: TRBJ2-1
size: NA
length: 15
CDR3: CASSIRGFPYNEQFF
DNA: TGTGCCAGTAGTATTCGGGGGTTCCCCTACAATGAGCAGTTCTTC

V: TRBV3-1/TRBV3-2
D: TRBD2
J: TRBJ2-3
size: NA
length: 19
CDR3: CASSPARLAGATPPGTQYF
DNA: TGTGCCAGCAGCCCGGCGAGACTAGCGGGGGCTACCCCCCCAGGTACGCAGTATTTT

V: TRBV12-3/TRBV12-4
D: NA
J: TRBJ1-1
size: NA
length: 11
CDR3: CASSPDWEAFF
DNA: TGTGCCAGCAGTCCGGACTGGGAAGCTTTCTTT

V: TRBV3-1/TRBV3-2
D: NA
J: TRBJ2-7
size: NA
length: 14
CDR3: CASSLSHLGDEQYF
DNA: TGTGCCAGCAGCCTATCTCATCTCGGAGACGAGCAGTACTTC

V: TRBV3-1/TRBV3-2
D: NA
J: TRBJ1-1
size: NA
length: 13
CDR3: CASRLSSHTEAFF
DNA: TGTGCCAGCAGACTAAGTAGCCACACTGAAGCTTTCTTT

V: TRBV19
D: NA
J: TRBJ2-4
size: NA
length: 16
CDR3: CASSTKAGGGRNIQYF
DNA: TGTGCCAGTAGCACCAAAGCGGGTGGAGGGAGGAACATTCAGTACTTC

V: TRBV5-1
D: TRBD2
J: TRBJ2-6
size: NA
length: 20
CDR3: CASPTHGLAGSITGANVLTF
DNA: TGCGCCAGCCCTACCCATGGACTAGCGGGAAGTATTACAGGGGCCAACGTCCTGACTTTC

V: TRBV5-8
D: TRBD1
J: TRBJ2-1
size: NA
length: 15
CDR3: CASSFPGQGVNEQFF
DNA: TGTGCCAGCAGCTTTCCGGGACAGGGAGTCAATGAGCAGTTCTTC

V: TRBV4-3
D: TRBD1
J: TRBJ1-1
size: NA
length: 15
CDR3: CASSPGPGTGTEAFF
DNA: TGCGCCAGCAGCCCGGGGCCAGGGACAGGCACTGAAGCTTTCTTT

V: TRBV10-1
D: NA
J: TRBJ2-7
size: few
length: 12
CDR3: CASSETAYEQYF
DNA: TGCGCCAGCAGTGAGACAGCCTACGAGCAGTACTTC

V: TRBV3-1/TRBV3-2
D: NA
J: TRBJ2-1
size: NA
length: 14
CDR3: CASSRSAGANEQFF
DNA: TGTGCCAGCAGCCGATCGGCGGGCGCCAATGAGCAGTTCTTC

V: TRBV15
D: TRBD1
J: TRBJ2-2
size: NA
length: 14
CDR3: CATSRGQDTGELFF
DNA: TGTGCCACCAGCAGGGGACAGGACACCGGGGAGCTGTTTTTT

V: TRBV11-2
D: NA
J: TRBJ2-3
size: few
length: 17
CDR3: CASSSPLAEGVTDTQYF
DNA: TGTGCCAGCAGCTCGCCATTAGCGGAGGGGGTTACAGATACGCAGTATTTT

V: TRBV12-3/TRBV12-4
D: NA
J: TRBJ2-1
size: NA
length: 12
CDR3: CASSLSSRDGFF
DNA: TGTGCCAGCAGTTTGAGCTCCCGGGACGGTTTCTTC